A single sample gave rise to the 3 T cell receptor beta chains below, sequenced in a study of shared clonotypes between healthy human individuals. The assay was immunoSEQ multiplex PCR, and TCRdb's table has in-frame clones only and misses some. This sample yields more than 2,000,000 clones, of which about 92% are seen a single time; around 0.4% belongs to the top ten. Specimen: naive CD4+ T cells from PBMCs. Subset in this sample: CD45RA+ positively selected. The receptors derive from a man aged 18 to 35 in good health. Some clones in this sample may be carry-over from other donors' samples.

Of note for this clone: Additional DNA sequences in this sample encode the identical CDR3. The chain has TRBV6-5 and TRBJ1-4, with no clear D. The CDR3 runs to 14 residues. Trimming cost V 2 bases and J 5 bases, with 9 bases left between them. Germline-derived CDR1 and CDR2 are MNHEY and SVGAGI. CDR3 bases: TGTGCCAGCAGTTACACGGCAGCAAATGAAAAACTGTTTTTT. This sequence encodes CASSYTAANEKLFF.

Here the CDR3 reads CASLGKAGANVLTF. CDR3 DNA sequence: TGTGCCAGTCTAGGCAAGGCTGGGGCCAACGTCCTGACTTTC. The chain recombines TRBV19 with TRBJ2-6; no clear D gene. Trimming took off 8 bases at V and 2 bases at J, with 10 bases between the two ends. This CDR3 has 14 amino acids. CDR1 LNHDA and CDR2 SQIVND come from the germline V gene (reference sequence).

This clone was found once. CDR3 region: CASNVPGLSREQYF. CDR3 bases: TGTGCCAGCAACGTTCCCGGGCTCAGCCGCGAGCAGTACTTC. This chain joins TRBV28 and TRBJ2-7; D is unresolved. V was pared by 7 bases and J by 6 bases, with 19 bases between. Germline V lookup: CDR1 MDHEN, CDR2 SYDVKM. This CDR3 has 14 amino acids.